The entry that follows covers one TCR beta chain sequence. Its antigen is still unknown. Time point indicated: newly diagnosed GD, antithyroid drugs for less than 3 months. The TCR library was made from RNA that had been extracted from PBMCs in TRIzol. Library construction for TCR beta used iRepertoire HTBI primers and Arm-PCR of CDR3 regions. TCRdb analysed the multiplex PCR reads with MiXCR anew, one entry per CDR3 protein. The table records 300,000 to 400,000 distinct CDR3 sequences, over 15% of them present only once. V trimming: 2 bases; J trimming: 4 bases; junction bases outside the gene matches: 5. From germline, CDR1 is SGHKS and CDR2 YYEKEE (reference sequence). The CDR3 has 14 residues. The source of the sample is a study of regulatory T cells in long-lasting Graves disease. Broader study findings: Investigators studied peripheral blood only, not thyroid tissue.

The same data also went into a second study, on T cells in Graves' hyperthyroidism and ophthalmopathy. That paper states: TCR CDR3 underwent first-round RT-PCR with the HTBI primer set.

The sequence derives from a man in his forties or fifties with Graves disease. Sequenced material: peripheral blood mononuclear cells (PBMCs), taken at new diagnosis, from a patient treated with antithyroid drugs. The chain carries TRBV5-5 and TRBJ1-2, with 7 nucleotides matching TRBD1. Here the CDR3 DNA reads TGTGCCAGCAGCTTCCCGACAGGGATCTATGGCTACACCTTC. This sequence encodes CASSFPTGIYGYTF.